Presented here are 10 T cell receptor beta chains from one specimen sequenced in a study of T cell responses to AZD1222 COVID-19 vaccine. Measured with immunoSEQ multiplex PCR; TCRdb has only the in-frame clones, and not every one. The sample shows 100,000 to 150,000 clones, about 89% of them seen only once. Source: peripheral blood, taken on day 0 of AZD1222 vaccination. All receptors derive from an adult in good health.

This sequence joins TRBV19 and TRBJ1-2, with TRBD1 identical over 8 bases. CDR3 length equals 13 residues. Germline-derived CDR1 and CDR2 are LNHDA and SQIVND (reference sequence). J lost 8 bases, V lost 2 bases, and 4 bases had no gene match. The CDR3 is CASSIPTGDGYTF. CDR3 coding DNA: TGTGCCAGTAGTATACCGACAGGGGACGGCTACACCTTC.

This chain connects TRBV25-1 to TRBJ1-4; D gene uncertain. The CDR3 spans 11 residues. Between the trimmed V and J ends, which lost 8 bases and 15 bases, there was a span of 16 bases. Germline CDR1 MGHDK, CDR2 SYGVNS. The CDR3 loop reads CASLTGVSMFF. The CDR3 DNA sequence: TGTGCCAGCCTTACCGGAGTATCAATGTTTTTT.

This clone has only one observation. This chain joins TRBV7-9 and TRBJ2-3, with D unclear. Trimming cost V 5 bases and J 7 bases, with 7 bases left between them. This CDR3 is built from 11 residues. In germline, CDR1 is SEHNR, CDR2 FQNEAQ (reference sequence). In nucleotides, the CDR3 is TGTGCCAGCAGCCGCCATAATACGCAGTATTTT. As protein: CASSRHNTQYF.

The rearrangement links TRBV7-9 to TRBJ1-2; 7 bases line up with TRBD1. This CDR3 is built from 17 residues. The J segment lost 4 bases and the V segment lost 4 bases, leaving 15 bases of the junction unmatched. CDR1 SEHNR and CDR2 FQNEAQ come from the germline V gene (reference sequence). CDR3 residues: CASSSSLLTDRAYGYTF. DNA for the CDR3: TGTGCCAGCAGCTCCTCCCTACTTACAGACAGGGCCTATGGCTACACCTTC.

In DNA form, the CDR3 reads TGCGCCAGCAGCCAGGGGACGGTAGGTGAAGCTTTCTTT. Translation gives CASSQGTVGEAFF. V gene TRBV4-1 combines with J gene TRBJ1-1, with D possibly matching TRBD1 (5 bases). The CDR3 is 13 residues long. Germline CDR1 reads MGHRA; CDR2 reads YSYEKL. Trimming cost V 3 bases and J 7 bases, with 12 bases left between them.

This chain links TRBV10-3 with TRBJ2-2, with D uncertain. The CDR3 spans 13 residues. Germline-derived CDR1 and CDR2 are ENHRY and SYGVKD. V was trimmed by 6 bases and J by 9 bases, leaving 14 bases between them. As DNA, the CDR3 is TGTGCCATCAGAGATACAGTTTCCTGGGAGCTGTTTTTT. It encodes CAIRDTVSWELFF.

The V call is TRBV7-2, the J call TRBJ1-2; 7 bases match TRBD1. The CDR3 contains 14 residues. Germline CDR1 reads SGHTA; CDR2 reads FQGNSA. V gave up 5 bases and J gave up 2 bases; unmatched junction bases: 5. The CDR3 loop reads CASSLQGGNYGYTF. CDR3 sequence (DNA): TGTGCCAGCAGCCTTCAGGGGGGAAACTATGGCTACACCTTC.

The V and J genes are TRBV12-3 or TRBV12-4 and TRBJ1-2, with 7 bases lining up with TRBD1. The CDR3 extends over 13 amino acids. V trimming: 3 bases; J trimming: 5 bases; junction bases outside the gene matches: 3. This CDR3 is CASSFRGAYGYTF. In nucleotides, the CDR3 is TGTGCCAGCAGTTTCAGGGGGGCGTATGGCTACACCTTC.

This sequence joins TRBV5-6 and TRBJ2-7; 7 bases map to TRBD1. This CDR3 has 16 amino acids. Germline V CDR1 and CDR2: SGHDT, YYEEEE. The V and J ends lost 3 bases and 1 base, in that order; junction bases with no gene match: 10. CDR3 sequence: CASSYPGGLGSYEQYF. The CDR3 nucleotides read TGTGCCAGCAGCTACCCAGGGGGTTTAGGTTCCTACGAGCAGTACTTC.

There are a few counts of this clone. This chain uses TRBV29-1 with TRBJ1-2; no reliable D call. Looked up from germline, CDR1 is SQVTM and CDR2 is ANQGSEA. V was shortened by 8 bases and J by 2 bases, with 3 bases between the two germline ends. This CDR3 region has 9 residues. The CDR3 loop reads CSTNYGYTF. CDR3 bases: TGCAGCACCAACTATGGCTACACCTTC. Complete variable domain (other parts from reference TRBV29-1 and TRBJ1-2): SAVISQKPSRDICQRGTSLTIQCQVDSQVTMMFWYRQQPGQSLTLIATANQGSEATYESGFVIDKFPISRPNLTFSTLTVSNMSPEDSSIYLCSTNYGYTFGSGTRLTVV.